The 17 T cell receptor beta chains listed next were all sequenced from one sample in a study of blood T cell repertoires in COVID-19. The assay was immunoSEQ multiplex PCR, and TCRdb's table has in-frame clones only and misses some. The sample yields roughly 150,000 clones, over 70% seen once. What was sequenced was PBMCs or T cells enriched from blood (not recorded which). The receptor source for this set is a woman in her thirties or forties with acute COVID-19.

This clone was picked up one time. J is TRBJ1-6 and V is TRBV7-8, with a possible D match to TRBD1 (6 bases). The germline V gene has CDR1 SGHVS and CDR2 FQNEAQ. With 3 bases removed from V and 8 bases from J, the gap between germline ends came to 14 bases. This CDR3 is built from 15 residues. CDR3 loop: CASSLSQGPYSPLHF. In nucleotides, the CDR3 is TGTGCCAGCAGCTTGTCACAGGGCCCCTATTCACCCCTCCACTTT.

This rearrangement joins TRBV29-1 to TRBJ2-1, with D possibly being TRBD1 (6 bases). Trimming removed 7 bases from V and 0 bases from J, with 13 bases in between. This CDR3 is 14 amino acids long. CDR1 is SQVTM and CDR2 is ANQGSEA in the germline V gene. The CDR3: CSAKDSSSYNEQFF. CDR3 coding DNA: TGCAGCGCCAAGGACAGCAGCTCCTACAATGAGCAGTTCTTC.

The chain combines TRBV25-1 with TRBJ2-7; D is unclear. V lost 1 base, J lost 4 bases, and 17 bases lay in between. Germline V gives CDR1 MGHDK, CDR2 SYGVNS. The CDR3 runs to 16 residues. The CDR3 here is CASSEFITLGVYEQYV. The CDR3 DNA is TGTGCCAGCAGTGAATTTATAACCCTGGGCGTGTACGAGCAGTACGTC.

The gene calls are TRBV2 and TRBJ2-7; 12 positions match TRBD2. Germline CDR1 and CDR2: SNHLY and FYNNEI. The CDR3 is 15 residues long. The junction had 8 bases not matched to a gene; V was cut back by 8 bases and J by 3 bases. CDR3 loop: CASGASGRAHYEQYV. As DNA, the CDR3 is TGTGCCAGCGGGGCTAGCGGGAGGGCCCACTACGAGCAGTACGTC.

The rearrangement joins TRBV11-3 to TRBJ2-1, with TRBD1 identical over 8 bases. This CDR3 contains 13 residues. CDR1 SGHNT and CDR2 YENEEA come from the germline V gene. Unmatched junction bases numbered 8, after V lost 8 bases and J lost 8 bases. The CDR3 DNA reads as TGTGCCAGCGGGAGGACAGGGAAACATGAGCAGTTCTTC. Protein product: CASGRTGKHEQFF.

This chain uses TRBV2 with TRBJ1-1, with 7 nucleotides matching TRBD1. The germline V gene has CDR1 SNHLY and CDR2 FYNNEI. This CDR3 spans 13 amino acids. With 6 bases clipped from V and 5 bases from J, the junction kept 6 bases outside the gene matches. In nucleotides, the CDR3 is TGTGCCAGCAGCCTCGGACAGGAGACTGAAGCTTTCTTT. Translated, it gives CASSLGQETEAFF.

The rearrangement joins TRBV11-2 to TRBJ2-1; D gene ambiguous. The CDR3 runs 14 residues. V was cut by 3 bases and J by 4 bases, with 10 bases left in between. Germline values: CDR1 SGHAT, CDR2 FQNNGV. CDR3 protein: CASSLSQVYNEQFF. The CDR3 region has the DNA TGTGCCAGCAGCTTGAGTCAGGTTTACAATGAGCAGTTCTTC.

The chain combines TRBV2 with TRBJ2-3; 7 bases map to TRBD1. The junction had 8 bases not matched to a gene; V was cut back by 5 bases and J by 3 bases. Germline lookup yields CDR1 SNHLY and CDR2 FYNNEI. The CDR3 is 15 amino acids. This CDR3 reads CASSFPGQKTDTQYF. CDR3 bases: TGTGCCAGCAGTTTTCCGGGACAGAAAACAGATACGCAGTATTTT.

The chain is built from TRBV7-2 and TRBJ1-2; D might be TRBD1 (6 bases). The CDR3 has 14 residues. The germline V gene encodes CDR1 SGHTA and CDR2 FQGNSA. The V end lost 5 bases, the J end lost 4 bases, and 14 bases lay between the germline ends. In DNA form, the CDR3 reads TGTGCCAGCAGCGCTTTACGGGGGGCCTATGGCTACACCTTC. Translating it yields CASSALRGAYGYTF.

This chain uses TRBV19 with TRBJ2-5, with 10 bases aligning to TRBD1. Looked up from germline, CDR1 is LNHDA and CDR2 is SQIVND (reference sequence). The CDR3 length is 15 residues. J lost 5 bases, V lost 5 bases, and 8 bases had no gene match. The DNA of the CDR3 is TGTGCCAGTAGTCCTACGACAGGGGGCAGGGAGACCCAGTACTTC. This codes for CASSPTTGGRETQYF.

The chain employs TRBV7-2 and TRBJ1-5; possibly TRBD1 for D (6 bases). V lost 3 bases and J 2 bases, leaving 11 bases between the germline ends. Germline CDR1 is SGHTA and CDR2 is FQGNSA. The CDR3 loop spans 15 amino acids. The CDR3 is CASSLTGGGNQPQHF. CDR3 coding DNA: TGTGCCAGCAGCTTGACAGGAGGTGGCAATCAGCCCCAGCATTTT. Using reference TRBV7-2 and TRBJ1-5 for the parts outside the CDR3, the full variable domain is GAGVSQSPSNKVTEKGKDVELRCDPISGHTALYWYRQSLGQGLEFLIYFQGNSAPDKSGLPSDRFSAERTGGSVSTLTIQRTQQEDSAVYLCASSLTGGGNQPQHFGDGTRLSIL.

This chain uses TRBV30 with TRBJ1-6; weak D call: TRBD1 (6 bases). The CDR3 covers 15 residues. V was cut by 4 bases and J by 5 bases, with 15 bases left in between. Germline loops: CDR1 GTSNPN, CDR2 SVGIG (reference sequence). CDR3 in DNA: TGTGCCTGGACCGCCGGGACAAGTAATAATTCACCCCTCCACTTT. This codes for CAWTAGTSNNSPLHF. The entire variable domain, with the rest obtained from reference TRBV30 and TRBJ1-6, is as follows: SQTIHQWPATLVQPVGSPLSLECTVEGTSNPNLYWYRQAAGRGLQLLFYSVGIGQISSEVPQNLSASRPQDRQFILSSKKLLLSDSGFYLCAWTAGTSNNSPLHFGNGTRLTVT.

The chain employs TRBV4-1 and TRBJ1-2; 10 nucleotides agree with TRBD1. V trimming: 7 bases; J trimming: 7 bases; junction bases outside the gene matches: 9. Germline loops: CDR1 MGHRA, CDR2 YSYEKL. The CDR3 has 14 residues. The CDR3 coding sequence is TGCGCCAGCAACCCGGGACAGGGGAGTGGTGGCTACACCTTC. It is translated as CASNPGQGSGGYTF.

The chain is built from TRBV24-1 and TRBJ1-2, with a possible D match to TRBD1 (6 bases). The CDR3 has 13 residues. The ends were cut back, 3 bases at V and 7 bases at J, with 11 bases in the middle. CDR1 and CDR2 from the germline V gene are KGHDR and SFDVKD. This CDR3 reads CATSDPQGRGYTF. Here the CDR3 DNA reads TGTGCCACCAGTGATCCTCAGGGGCGTGGCTACACCTTC.

This clone appeared once. The rearrangement joins TRBV20-1 to TRBJ1-4; D is unresolved. Deletions cut 3 bases from V and 7 bases from J, with 12 bases between. There are 13 residues in the CDR3. Germline assignment: CDR1 DFQATT and CDR2 SNEGSKA (reference sequence). The DNA of the CDR3 is TGCAGTGCTAGTCCTCAGGCAGGTGAAAAACTGTTTTTT. It translates to CSASPQAGEKLFF.

This chain uses TRBV2 with TRBJ1-2; weak D call: TRBD1 (5 bases). V lost 7 bases and J lost 3, with 12 bases in between. The CDR3 extends over 13 amino acids. Germline V gives CDR1 SNHLY, CDR2 FYNNEI. The CDR3 protein is CASTAQGYYGYTF. In DNA, the CDR3 is TGTGCCAGCACTGCCCAGGGTTACTATGGCTACACCTTC.

The rearrangement links TRBV20-1 to TRBJ2-3; 7 bases align to TRBD2. V lost 3 bases and J lost 0; bases outside the gene matches: 6. The CDR3 is 15 amino acids. The germline V gene encodes CDR1 DFQATT and CDR2 SNEGSKA (reference sequence). Here the CDR3 reads CSASRSGVSTDTQYF. CDR3 nucleotide sequence: TGCAGTGCTAGTCGGAGCGGGGTTAGCACAGATACGCAGTATTTT.